This passage covers 2 T cell receptor beta chains from one sample sequenced in a study of T cells in Graves' hyperthyroidism and ophthalmopathy. Regions amplified from RNA transcripts were the TCR beta CDR3 regions. During a first-round RT-PCR of the TCR CDR3, the HTBI primer set was used. One entry per CDR3 protein results from TCRdb running MiXCR on the multiplex PCR reads. The sample holds around 300,000 distinct CDR3 sequences, around 14% seen once. The sample taken for sequencing was blood. The receptors stem from a woman aged 25 to 39 with Graves' hyperthyroidism.

This clonotype was counted ten times or more. This chain uses TRBV11-2 with TRBJ2-2; a weak D match, TRBD2 (6 bases). The V gene's germline CDR1 is SGHAT and CDR2 FQNNGV. The germline V and J ends were trimmed by 4 bases and 6 bases, with 18 bases remaining between them. The CDR3 runs 16 residues. The DNA of the CDR3 is TGTGCCAGCAGCTCCGTTAGCGGCTTGGGGGCCGGGGAGCTGTTTTTT. Translated: CASSSVSGLGAGELFF. The variable domain in full, completed from reference TRBV11-2 and TRBJ2-2, reads EAGVAQSPRYKIIEKRQSVAFWCNPISGHATLYWYQQILGQGPKLLIQFQNNGVVDDSQLPKDRFSAERLKGVDSTLKIQPAKLEDSAVYLCASSSVSGLGAGELFFGEGSRLTVL.

This clonotype has a count of ten or more. The CDR3 loop reads CASSFTSTGELFF. The DNA of the CDR3 is TGTGCCAGCAGCTTTACTAGTACCGGGGAGCTGTTTTTT. The V gene is TRBV7-9, the J gene TRBJ2-2; possible D gene TRBD2, 5 bases. The CDR3 spans 13 residues. With 3 bases removed from V and 5 bases from J, the gap between germline ends came to 7 bases. Germline assignment: CDR1 SEHNR and CDR2 FQNEAQ (reference sequence). Combining the CDR3 with reference TRBV7-9 and TRBJ2-2 gives the whole variable domain DTGVSQNPRHKITKRGQNVTFRCDPISEHNRLYWYRQTLGQGPEFLTYFQNEAQLEKSRLLSDRFSAERPKGSFSTLEIQRTEQGDSAMYLCASSFTSTGELFFGEGSRLTVL.